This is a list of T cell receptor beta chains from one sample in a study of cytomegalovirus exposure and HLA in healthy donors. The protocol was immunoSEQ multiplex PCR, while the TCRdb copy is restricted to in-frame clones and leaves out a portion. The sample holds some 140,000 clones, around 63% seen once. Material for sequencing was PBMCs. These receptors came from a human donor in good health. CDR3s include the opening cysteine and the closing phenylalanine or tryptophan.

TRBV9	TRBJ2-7	CASSPSGTVEQYF
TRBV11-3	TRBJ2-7	CASSLLRSSYEQYF
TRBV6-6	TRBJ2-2	CASSLSLAGTGELFF
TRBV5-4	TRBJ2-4	CASKPGGSQNIQYF
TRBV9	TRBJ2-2	CASSVALGTGELFF
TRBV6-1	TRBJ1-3	CASSKGASGNTIYF
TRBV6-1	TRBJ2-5	CATTGARETQYF
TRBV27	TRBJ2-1	CASSLLGQRSEQFF
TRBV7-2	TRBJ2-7	CASSPDYDRRPYEQYF
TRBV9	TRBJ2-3	CASSARLAGEGDTQYF
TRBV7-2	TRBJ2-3	CASSSSGRAVFTDTQYF
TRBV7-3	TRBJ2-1	CASSPLAGPYNEQFF
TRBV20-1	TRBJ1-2	CSARDSYGYTF
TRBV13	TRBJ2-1	CASSLVSGDEQFF
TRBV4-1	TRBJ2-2	CASSHPGRGAITGELFF
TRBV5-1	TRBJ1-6	CASSFSYSGQGRNSPLHF